The 27 T cell receptor beta chains listed next were all sequenced from one sample in a study of regulatory T cells in long-lasting Graves disease. Construction of the TCR beta libraries employed iRepertoire HTBI primers in conjunction with Arm-PCR of CDR3 regions. TCRdb passed the multiplex PCR reads through MiXCR, listing each CDR3 protein once. The sample has roughly 560,000 distinct CDR3 sequences; around 12% are singletons. Time point here: newly diagnosed GD, antithyroid drugs for less than 3 months. The TCR library used RNA extracted from PBMCs. This sample was also put to use in a study of T cells in Graves' hyperthyroidism and ophthalmopathy.

The input for sequencing was peripheral blood mononuclear cells (PBMCs), taken at new diagnosis, from a patient treated with antithyroid drugs. The receptors were sampled from a woman in her 30s with Graves disease.

This clonotype was seen ten or more times. Germline and junction disagree at one end, which may indicate a read error. V gene TRBV7-7 combines with J gene TRBJ1-4; no clear D gene. Per germline, CDR1 SSHAT and CDR2 FNYEAQ (reference sequence). The length of the CDR3 is 14 residues. CDR3 amino acids: CASSPKYPDEKLFF. The CDR3 coding sequence is TGTGCTAGCAGCCCCAAGTACCCGGATGAAAAACTGTTTTTT.

This clonotype turned up a few times. The gene calls are TRBV27 and TRBJ1-4, with no clear D. CDR1 and CDR2 (germline): MNHEY, SMNVEV (reference sequence). Trimming removed 6 bases from V and 0 bases from J, with 20 bases in between. The CDR3 extends over 18 amino acids. The CDR3 bases are TGTGCCAGCAGACCCCATATCATGGCGGCACCAACTAATGAAAAACTGTTTTTT. The encoded protein is CASRPHIMAAPTNEKLFF.

The V and J genes are TRBV30 and TRBJ2-7, with unresolved D. The V gene's germline CDR1 is GTSNPN and CDR2 SVGIG (reference sequence). The V end lost 2 bases, the J end lost 2 bases, and 19 bases lay between the germline ends. This CDR3 spans 16 amino acids. The CDR3 here is CAWSTTRPPETYEQYF. CDR3 bases: TGTGCCTGGAGTACGACCCGGCCCCCCGAAACCTACGAGCAGTACTTC.

This clonotype was seen at least ten times. The chain employs TRBV7-3 and TRBJ2-2; D not certain. CDR3 length: 16 residues. V was clipped by 6 bases and J by 4 bases, with 18 bases between them. CDR1 and CDR2 from the germline V gene are SGHTA and FQGTGA. This chain's CDR3 is CASSKSERPLTGELFF. The CDR3 DNA sequence: TGTGCCAGCAGTAAGTCGGAGCGCCCGCTCACCGGGGAGCTGTTTTTT. The whole variable domain, filled in from reference TRBV7-3 and TRBJ2-2, reads GAGVSQTPSNKVTEKGKYVELRCDPISGHTALYWYRQSLGQGPEFLIYFQGTGAADDSGLPNDRFFAVRPEGSVSTLKIQRTERGDSAVYLCASSKSERPLTGELFFGEGSRLTVL.

The chain combines TRBV6-2 or TRBV6-3 with TRBJ1-2; D gene unclear. Germline V lookup: CDR1 MNHEY, CDR2 SVGEGT. The CDR3 extends over 14 amino acids. The V and J ends lost 5 bases and 4 bases respectively, with 14 bases between them. As DNA, the CDR3 is TGTGCCAGCAGTCCGGAGAGGGAGGGCTATGGCTACACCTTC. Protein product: CASSPEREGYGYTF.

This clonotype has more than one count but fewer than ten. The genes are TRBV4-3 and TRBJ2-1; 16 nucleotides line up with TRBD2. This CDR3 spans 18 amino acids. The germline CDR1 and CDR2 sequences are LGHNA and YSLEER. Trimming removed 3 bases from V and 2 bases from J; junction bases left unmatched: 4. CDR3 loop: CASSQGLAGGATYNEQFF. The CDR3 nucleotides are TGCGCCAGCAGCCAGGGACTAGCGGGAGGGGCTACCTACAATGAGCAGTTCTTC.

This clonotype was picked up many times. The chain employs TRBV11-2 and TRBJ2-7; the D gene is possibly TRBD2 (5 bases). Trimming removed 2 bases at V and 3 bases at J, with 11 bases between. The germline CDR1 and CDR2 sequences are SGHAT and FQNNGV. The CDR3 loop spans 14 amino acids. Written as DNA, the CDR3 is TGTGCCAGCAGCTTATCCTCCGGGGTCTACGAGCAGTACTTC. Its translation: CASSLSSGVYEQYF.

In DNA, the CDR3 is TGTGCCAGCAGCTGGGACCTCAATCAGCCCCAGCATTTT. Protein: CASSWDLNQPQHF. This chain uses TRBV6-1 with TRBJ1-5, with D perhaps TRBD1 (5 bases). V lost 6 bases and J lost 3, with 9 bases in between. Germline V gives CDR1 MNHNS, CDR2 SASEGT. The CDR3 covers 13 residues.

The V call is TRBV3-1, the J call TRBJ2-5; 7 bases line up with TRBD1. The V gene's germline CDR1 is LGHDT and CDR2 YNNKEL (reference sequence). This CDR3 has 14 residues. With 4 bases clipped from V and 1 base from J, the junction kept 3 bases outside the gene matches. Written as DNA, the CDR3 is TGTGCCAGCAGCCTGGGACAGTTCCAAGAGACCCAGTACTTC. Translation gives CASSLGQFQETQYF.

The chain employs TRBV4-3 and TRBJ1-5; D unclear. CDR1 and CDR2 (germline): LGHNA, YSLEER. V was clipped by 0 bases and J by 7 bases, with 13 bases between them. The CDR3 extends over 15 amino acids. DNA for the CDR3: TGCGCCAGCAGCCAAGATACTGGATTATTCCAGCCCCAGCATTTT. It encodes CASSQDTGLFQPQHF.

V gene TRBV9 combines with J gene TRBJ2-5; D remains unclear. CDR3 size: 14 residues. CDR1 is SGDLS, CDR2 YYNGEE, per germline. The V gene lost 4 bases and the J gene lost 5 bases, with 15 bases spanning the gap. DNA for the CDR3: TGTGCCAGCAGCTCGCCCGATGGTCGGGAGACCCAGTACTTC. The encoded protein is CASSSPDGRETQYF. Drawing the rest from reference TRBV9 and TRBJ2-5, the complete variable domain is DSGVTQTPKHLITATGQRVTLRCSPRSGDLSVYWYQQSLDQGLQFLIQYYNGEERAKGNILERFSAQQFPDLHSELNLSSLELGDSALYFCASSSPDGRETQYFGPGTRLLVL.

This clonotype was recorded a few times. The chain is built from TRBV15 and TRBJ1-1; the D is unclear. V gave up 1 base and J gave up 2 bases, with 5 bases separating them. The CDR3 consists of 13 residues. Per germline, CDR1 LNHNV and CDR2 YYDKDF (reference sequence). Here the CDR3 reads CATSRVLNTEAFF. For the CDR3, the DNA is TGTGCCACCAGCAGAGTTCTAAACACTGAAGCTTTCTTT.

This clonotype has a count of ten or more. The rearrangement links TRBV20-1 to TRBJ2-1; D is possibly TRBD2 (6 bases). Trimming removed 4 bases from V and 1 base from J, with 17 bases in between. CDR3 length: 16 residues. Germline CDR1 reads DFQATT; CDR2 reads SNEGSKA (reference sequence). CDR3 protein: CSAIPFVGGSYNEQFF. CDR3 DNA sequence: TGCAGTGCTATCCCTTTTGTGGGAGGTTCCTACAATGAGCAGTTCTTC.

This clonotype was seen at least ten times. The rearrangement links TRBV30 to TRBJ1-5; D is perhaps TRBD1 (5 bases). V lost 2 bases to trimming and J lost 3 bases, with 14 bases between them. The CDR3 extends over 15 amino acids. Germline V gene data show CDR1 as GTSNPN and CDR2 as SVGIG (reference sequence). The CDR3 loop reads CAWSPGFIHNQPQHF. CDR3 sequence (DNA): TGTGCCTGGAGTCCAGGGTTCATTCACAATCAGCCCCAGCATTTT.

The chain recombines TRBV19 with TRBJ1-5, with 7 nucleotides matching TRBD1. Germline V CDR1 and CDR2: LNHDA, SQIVND (reference sequence). The CDR3 consists of 15 residues. The ends lost 4 bases at V and 1 base at J; junction bases unmatched: 4. CDR3 DNA: TGTGCCAGTAGTAAAGGGGACAGAAGCAATCAGCCCCAGCATTTT. Translation gives CASSKGDRSNQPQHF.

This clonotype came up many times. The rearrangement links TRBV30 to TRBJ2-6; D unclear. The CDR3 is 15 amino acids. Germline-derived CDR1 and CDR2 are GTSNPN and SVGIG (reference sequence). Trimming took off 5 bases at V and 1 base at J, with 12 bases between the two ends. In nucleotides, the CDR3 is TGTGCCTGGGGGCCAGTTCGGTCTGGGGCCAACGTCCTGACTTTC. This codes for CAWGPVRSGANVLTF.

This clonotype was counted many times. The chain joins TRBV6-1 to TRBJ2-1, with D unclear. The CDR3 is made up of 14 amino acids. Germline V gene lookup returns CDR1 MNHNS and CDR2 SASEGT. V was pared by 6 bases and J by 1 base, with 10 bases between. CDR3 sequence reads: CASSTHGSYNEQFF. DNA for the CDR3: TGTGCCAGCAGCACCCATGGGTCCTACAATGAGCAGTTCTTC.

This clonotype has more than one count but fewer than ten. The chain uses TRBV4-2 and TRBJ2-2, with 12 nucleotides matching TRBD2. The CDR3 totals 16 residues. With 2 bases clipped from V and 6 bases from J, the junction kept 4 bases outside the gene matches. The germline V gene has CDR1 LGHNA and CDR2 YNFKEQ. The CDR3 region is CASSQRLAGVAGELFF. The CDR3 DNA reads as TGTGCCAGCAGCCAACGACTAGCGGGAGTTGCCGGGGAGCTGTTTTTT.

This clonotype has at least ten counts. This sequence joins TRBV19 and TRBJ1-5, with a weak D call TRBD1 (5 bases). Germline loops: CDR1 LNHDA, CDR2 SQIVND (reference sequence). CDR3 length equals 16 residues. V shed 4 bases and J shed 3 bases, with 16 bases lying between them. The CDR3 nucleotides are TGTGCCAGTAGTAGCCCTTCTCAGGGTAACAATCAGCCCCAGCATTTT. Translated, it gives CASSSPSQGNNQPQHF.

This chain connects TRBV2 to TRBJ2-7, with 10 bases that match TRBD1. Germline V gene sequence: CDR1 SNHLY, CDR2 FYNNEI. There are 21 residues in the CDR3. V lost 6 bases and J lost 0; bases outside the gene matches: 23. This CDR3 is CASSSFWDPGQGRTLSYEQYF. CDR3 DNA: TGTGCCAGCAGCAGCTTTTGGGATCCGGGACAGGGGAGGACTCTCTCCTACGAGCAGTACTTC.

This clonotype was observed many times. The genes are TRBV20-1 and TRBJ2-1; TRBD2 aligns across 10 bases. CDR3 length: 14 amino acids. CDR1 DFQATT and CDR2 SNEGSKA come from the germline V gene (reference sequence). V gave up 7 bases and J gave up 7 bases; unmatched junction bases: 10. Written as DNA, the CDR3 is TGCAGTGTTTGGTCGGGACTAGCGTTTAATGAGCAGTTCTTC. Its protein product is CSVWSGLAFNEQFF.

This clonotype has ten or more counts. This chain connects TRBV7-3 to TRBJ2-3, with TRBD2 matching 7 bases. The CDR3 covers 16 residues. Looked up from germline, CDR1 is SGHTA and CDR2 is FQGTGA. J lost 3 bases, V lost 0 bases, and 6 bases had no gene match. CDR3 DNA sequence: TGTGCCAGCAGCTTAACATCGGGCGGGAGAACAGATACGCAGTATTTT. Its protein is CASSLTSGGRTDTQYF.

This clonotype was seen many times. The CDR3 sequence: CASCPGTSGRGSYNEQFF. The CDR3 DNA reads TGTGCCAGCTGTCCCGGGACTAGCGGGAGAGGATCCTACAATGAGCAGTTCTTC. The chain recombines TRBV12-3 or TRBV12-4 with TRBJ2-1, with 14 bases that match TRBD2. Losses at the gene ends were 8 bases for V and 1 base for J; bases not matched to a gene: 10. This CDR3 is 18 amino acids long.

This clonotype was counted ten times or more. The V and J genes are TRBV2 and TRBJ2-1, with D possibly matching TRBD2 (5 bases). V lost 3 bases, J lost 0 bases, and 15 bases lay in between. Germline values: CDR1 SNHLY, CDR2 FYNNEI. The CDR3 is 17 amino acids. In DNA, the CDR3 is TGTGCCAGCAGTGACCCTGAGAGGGAGAGCTCCTACAATGAGCAGTTCTTC. Amino acid sequence: CASSDPERESSYNEQFF.

The sample holds many counts of this clonotype. The rearrangement joins TRBV18 to TRBJ2-7; a weak D match, TRBD2 (5 bases). V gave up 2 bases and J gave up 4 bases, with 12 bases separating them. CDR3 size: 14 residues. Germline assignment: CDR1 KGHSH and CDR2 LQKENI. The CDR3 DNA sequence: TGTGCCAGCTCACCAGAGGCGGGTCAGTACGAGCAGTACTTC. It yields the protein CASSPEAGQYEQYF.

The CDR3 sequence is CASSGGNSPYEQYV. The CDR3 bases are TGTGCCAGCAGTGGAGGAAACAGCCCCTACGAGCAGTACGTC. The chain joins TRBV2 to TRBJ2-7; D is undetermined. The V gene lost 4 bases and the J gene lost 2 bases, with 12 bases spanning the gap. The CDR3 is made up of 14 amino acids. Per the germline V gene, CDR1 is SNHLY and CDR2 is FYNNEI.

Only a few counts were recorded for this clonotype. The chain couples TRBV20-1 to TRBJ2-3, with TRBD1 matching 7 bases. Germline CDR1 reads DFQATT; CDR2 reads SNEGSKA (reference sequence). The V and J ends lost 3 bases and 1 base, in that order; junction bases with no gene match: 10. The CDR3 loop spans 16 amino acids. CDR3 nucleotide sequence: TGCAGTGCTAGTTTTCCGAGACAGGGAGGCACAGATACGCAGTATTTT. This codes for CSASFPRQGGTDTQYF.